This T cell receptor beta chain was profiled in a study of OX40 agonist ivuxolimab in advanced cancers. On the study more broadly: Ivuxolimab was administered intravenously to patients at 0.01 to 10 mg/kg every 2 weeks. Study observations and caveats: Doses of 0.1 to 3.0 mg/kg were accompanied by clonal expansion of CD4+ and CD8+ blood T cells by week 6. Expanded clones were, on average, more numerous among CD8+ T cells than CD4+. With doses of 0.1-3.0 mg/kg, partial responders showed among the lowest clonal expansion.

The protocol was immunoSEQ multiplex PCR, while the TCRdb copy is restricted to in-frame clones and leaves out a portion. The sample yields some 86,000 clones, roughly 94% seen once. Comments on this clone: Its antigen is currently unknown.

The material sequenced was CD4+ or CD8+ T cells sorted from blood, taken in a trial of the OX40 agonist ivuxolimab. The clonotype was recovered from an adult with an advanced solid tumor such as melanoma, head and neck, liver or kidney cancer.

The CDR3: CAWSQYYGGSTDTQYF. CDR3 in DNA: TGTGCCTGGAGCCAATATTATGGCGGTAGCACAGATACGCAGTATTTT. The chain employs TRBV30 and TRBJ2-3; D is undetermined. Germline lookup yields CDR1 GTSNPN and CDR2 SVGIG (reference sequence). The CDR3 runs 16 residues. Trimming shortened V by 3 bases and J by 0 bases, and 16 bases separated the two germline ends.